This T cell receptor beta chain was observed in a study of T cell repertoires in cytomegalovirus infection. On the study more broadly: Researchers turned to recently identified HLA-C-restricted CMV epitopes as well as well-studied HLA-B-restricted ones. Public TCR beta signatures indicated both CMV infection and matching HLA type. Study-wide points: Dominating the ex vivo response were TCR beta clonotypes that were CMV-specific and HLA-C-restricted.

In its sample, this clonotype was seen a few times. Its target is unknown. Germline-derived CDR1 and CDR2 are SGHDN and FVKESK. Trimming cost V 6 bases and J 9 bases, with 15 bases left between them. The CDR3 loop spans 13 amino acids. From the reads, TCRdb called clonotypes with MiXCR, one entry per CDR3 protein. Of hundreds of thousands of distinct CDR3 sequences in the sample, roughly 30% are singletons; the top ten hold over 10%. The V and J genes are TRBV14 and TRBJ2-1; a weak D match, TRBD1 (6 bases). This sample comprised cultured CD8+ T cells from PBMCs, obtained from culture after CMV antigen stimulation. The TCR originated in a human donor in good health (CMV status not recorded). Some clones in this sample may be carry-over from other donors' samples. As DNA, the CDR3 is TGTGCCAGCAGACTGGACACAGGGATTGAGCAGTTCTTC. This translates into CASRLDTGIEQFF.